This T cell receptor beta chain was retrieved from a study of graft-versus-host responses after intestinal transplantation. Study at large: Once they had received anti-thymocyte globulin induction, all recipients took tacrolimus and steroids for around 3 years. Study conclusions and caveats: Individuals carrying graft-donor T cell macrochimerism showed high graft-versus-host to host-versus-graft clonal ratios in allografts. The highest levels of circulating GvH clones went along with early declines in HvG clones after transplant. GvH clones turned up in recipient marrow; some had shown up first in ileum or blood.

A remark on this clone: Its antigen is not known.

CDR1 is SEHNR and CDR2 is FQNEAQ in the germline V gene (reference sequence). V gave up 4 bases and J gave up 0 bases, with 10 bases separating them. The CDR3 length is 15 residues. Libraries were prepared by immunoSEQ multiplex PCR; TCRdb keeps only in-frame clonotypes and omits some of them. The profile shows 77,000 or so clones, roughly 90% of them singletons. The sequence derives from a human patient who received an intestinal transplant, so some T cells may come from the graft donor. V is TRBV7-9 and J is TRBJ2-1; a possible D gene is TRBD1 (6 bases). The sample was PBMCs, taken 98 days after intestinal transplantation. Written as DNA, the CDR3 is TGTGCCAGCAGCTCCGGACAGACCTCCTACAATGAGCAGTTCTTC. Translated: CASSSGQTSYNEQFF.